A selection of T cell receptor beta chains follows, all from one sample in a study of T-cell reconstitution after alpha-beta-depleted transplantation in children. Each CDR3 protein gets one entry after TCRdb re-called the PCR reads with MiXCR. The data contain hundreds of thousands of distinct CDR3 sequences, 16% of them seen just once; the ten biggest clones take up 1.1%. The sample was PBMCs from the stem cell graft donor, taken from the stem cell graft. The origin of the receptors is a human donor who donated a stem cell graft to a child with acute myeloid leukemia. Both conserved end residues are part of each CDR3. The order of the fields is CDR3 protein, CDR3 DNA, J gene, D gene, clone size, V gene. D genes are given only for firm matches. Clone size is given for some rows only: seen once, a few or many times, or a class if the clone is expanded.

CDR3 protein: CASSDDRDSRLSGANVLTF; CDR3 DNA: TGTGCCAGCAGTGACGACCGGGACAGTCGCCTCTCTGGGGCCAACGTCCTGACTTTC; J gene: TRBJ2-6; D gene: TRBD1; clone size: .; V gene: TRBV12-3/TRBV12-4
CDR3 protein: CASSQERGALGYTF; CDR3 DNA: TGCGCCAGCAGCCAAGAGAGGGGGGCGCTTGGCTACACCTTC; J gene: TRBJ1-2; D gene: .; clone size: many; V gene: TRBV4-1
CDR3 protein: CASSLGQVGYEQYF; CDR3 DNA: TGTGCCAGCTCCCTCGGACAGGTTGGCTACGAGCAGTACTTC; J gene: TRBJ2-7; D gene: TRBD1; clone size: .; V gene: TRBV18
CDR3 protein: CASSRARQGARREVGYTF; CDR3 DNA: TGTGCCAGCAGCCGAGCCCGACAGGGGGCGCGGAGGGAGGTTGGCTACACCTTC; J gene: TRBJ1-2; D gene: TRBD1; clone size: .; V gene: TRBV6-5
CDR3 protein: CASSSLVGGQTNTEAFF; CDR3 DNA: TGTGCCAGCAGTTCACTGGTTGGGGGACAGACGAACACTGAAGCTTTCTTT; J gene: TRBJ1-1; D gene: TRBD1; clone size: .; V gene: TRBV27
CDR3 protein: CSASRGGITNTQYF; CDR3 DNA: TGCAGTGCTAGTCGAGGGGGCATCACAAATACGCAGTATTTT; J gene: TRBJ2-3; D gene: TRBD1; clone size: .; V gene: TRBV20-1
CDR3 protein: CASNFLLGDTEAFF; CDR3 DNA: TGTGCCAGCAACTTCCTCCTGGGGGACACTGAAGCTTTCTTT; J gene: TRBJ1-1; D gene: .; clone size: .; V gene: TRBV28
CDR3 protein: CASSLGTDFSVGYTF; CDR3 DNA: TGTGCCAGCAGCTTAGGGACAGACTTTAGTGTTGGCTACACCTTC; J gene: TRBJ1-2; D gene: .; clone size: many; V gene: TRBV7-9
CDR3 protein: CASSPRGPRTNVLTF; CDR3 DNA: TGTGCCAGCAGTCCCCGAGGGCCAAGGACCAACGTCCTGACTTTC; J gene: TRBJ2-6; D gene: .; clone size: .; V gene: TRBV12-3/TRBV12-4
CDR3 protein: CASSQGQHNEQFF; CDR3 DNA: TGTGCCAGCAGCCAAGGACAACACAATGAGCAGTTCTTC; J gene: TRBJ2-1; D gene: .; clone size: .; V gene: TRBV3-1
CDR3 protein: CSARDLRRGTSTDTQYF; CDR3 DNA: TGCAGTGCTAGAGATTTGAGGAGAGGGACTAGCACAGATACGCAGTATTTT; J gene: TRBJ2-3; D gene: .; clone size: many; V gene: TRBV20-1
CDR3 protein: CSAPGTGNEQFF; CDR3 DNA: TGCAGTGCGCCCGGGACAGGGAATGAGCAGTTCTTC; J gene: TRBJ2-1; D gene: TRBD1; clone size: many; V gene: TRBV20-1
CDR3 protein: CASRPHPRGNQPQHF; CDR3 DNA: TGTGCCAGCAGGCCACACCCTAGGGGGAATCAGCCCCAGCATTTT; J gene: TRBJ1-5; D gene: .; clone size: .; V gene: TRBV12-3/TRBV12-4
CDR3 protein: CASTPVLAGANVLTF; CDR3 DNA: TGTGCCAGCACCCCCGTGTTAGCTGGGGCCAACGTCCTGACTTTC; J gene: TRBJ2-6; D gene: .; clone size: few; V gene: TRBV7-2
CDR3 protein: CASSTTGSYNEQFF; CDR3 DNA: TGCGCCAGCAGTACTACTGGCTCCTACAATGAGCAGTTCTTC; J gene: TRBJ2-1; D gene: .; clone size: many; V gene: TRBV5-1
CDR3 protein: CSGTSGANEQFF; CDR3 DNA: TGCAGCGGGACTAGCGGGGCCAATGAGCAGTTCTTC; J gene: TRBJ2-1; D gene: TRBD2; clone size: many; V gene: TRBV29-1